These 24 T cell receptor beta chains came from one sample sequenced in a study of T cells after yellow fever vaccination. TCRdb passed the 5' RACE reads through MiXCR, listing each CDR3 protein once. The profile covers nearly 550,000 distinct CDR3 sequences, with approximately 21% appearing a single time and over 11% taken by the ten largest. Sequencing used PBMCs, obtained 15 days after the yellow fever booster vaccination. The receptors were gathered from a man aged 25-45 years who received the YFV17D yellow fever vaccine.

The rearrangement uses TRBV29-1 and TRBJ2-7, with 11 bases fitting TRBD2. With 1 base clipped from V and 4 bases from J, the junction kept 6 bases outside the gene matches. Per germline, CDR1 SQVTM and CDR2 ANQGSEA. CDR3 length: 15 amino acids. CDR3 protein: CSVEGLAGIGYEQYF. The CDR3 DNA is TGCAGCGTTGAAGGACTAGCGGGAATCGGATACGAGCAGTACTTC.

The chain links TRBV7-2 to TRBJ2-2; perhaps TRBD2 as D (6 bases). The CDR3 has 14 amino acids. The V end was cut by 6 bases, the J end by 7 bases, with 15 bases between. Germline assignment: CDR1 SGHTA and CDR2 FQGNSA. The CDR3 nucleotides are TGTGCCAGCAGTTCCTTTCGGCGGGGCGGGGAGCTGTTTTTT. Translating it yields CASSSFRRGGELFF.

This chain uses TRBV5-1 with TRBJ2-7, with 8 bases fitting TRBD1. Germline V lookup: CDR1 SGHRS, CDR2 YFSETQ. CDR3 length equals 16 residues. The V and J ends lost 0 bases and 1 base, in that order; junction bases with no gene match: 6. CDR3 DNA: TGCGCCAGCAGCTTGGGTGCGACAGGGGAGTCCTACGAGCAGTACTTC. Protein product: CASSLGATGESYEQYF.

This chain joins TRBV19 and TRBJ2-6; 8 bases line up with TRBD2. Germline V lookup: CDR1 LNHDA, CDR2 SQIVND (reference sequence). V gave up 3 bases and J gave up 1 base; unmatched junction bases: 5. This CDR3 spans 17 amino acids. The DNA of the CDR3 is TGTGCCAGTAGTATCTCCGGGACTAGATCTGGGGCCAACGTCCTGACTTTC. Translating gives CASSISGTRSGANVLTF.

The chain couples TRBV24-1 to TRBJ2-1; possibly TRBD1 for D (5 bases). The CDR3 is 16 amino acids. From germline, CDR1 is KGHDR and CDR2 SFDVKD. V was cut by 4 bases and J by 0 bases, with 12 bases left in between. The CDR3 DNA sequence: TGTGCCACCAGTGAGGGGCCTGGGTTCTCCTACAATGAGCAGTTCTTC. It codes for CATSEGPGFSYNEQFF.

V and J are TRBV4-3 and TRBJ2-5, with D possibly matching TRBD1 (5 bases). V gave up 0 bases and J gave up 5 bases, with 13 bases separating them. The germline gives CDR1 LGHNA, CDR2 YSLEER. The CDR3 length is 15 residues. This CDR3 reads CASSQEFGHMETQYF. In nucleotides, the CDR3 is TGCGCCAGCAGCCAAGAGTTTGGACATATGGAGACCCAGTACTTC.

The rearrangement joins TRBV6-5 to TRBJ2-7, with D unclear. Trimming removed 2 bases from V and 5 bases from J, with 4 bases in between. The CDR3 is made up of 11 amino acids. Germline V CDR1 and CDR2: MNHEY, SVGAGI. CDR3 loop: CASSYGDEQYF. The CDR3 bases are TGTGCCAGCAGTTACGGGGACGAGCAGTACTTC.

This clonotype was counted a few times. The chain joins TRBV20-1 to TRBJ2-7; no reliable D call. This CDR3 is 13 amino acids long. Germline assignment: CDR1 DFQATT and CDR2 SNEGSKA (reference sequence). The germline V and J ends were trimmed by 1 base and 0 bases, with 7 bases remaining between them. The CDR3 sequence: CSARGGHSYEQYF. The DNA for the CDR3 is TGCAGTGCTAGAGGCGGTCACTCCTACGAGCAGTACTTC.

At least ten counts were recorded for this clonotype. V is TRBV6-1 and J is TRBJ2-3, with TRBD1 as a possible D gene (7 bases). V was trimmed by 5 bases and J by 3 bases, leaving 15 bases between them. Germline V gene data show CDR1 as MNHNS and CDR2 as SASEGT. The CDR3 covers 15 residues. The CDR3 here is CASSKGPGGTDTQYF. For the CDR3, the DNA is TGTGCCAGCAGTAAAGGACCAGGGGGGACAGATACGCAGTATTTT.

The J gene is TRBJ1-6, the V gene TRBV18; D possibly corresponds to TRBD1 (6 bases). The V gene's germline CDR1 is KGHSH and CDR2 LQKENI. This CDR3 comprises 13 residues. V lost 5 bases and J lost 6, with 8 bases in between. DNA for the CDR3: TGTGCCAGCTCATCGGACAGTAATTCACCCCTCCACTTT. Protein: CASSSDSNSPLHF.

This chain uses TRBV5-1 with TRBJ1-4; D not resolved. In germline, CDR1 is SGHRS, CDR2 YFSETQ. V was shortened by 2 bases and J by 6 bases, with 17 bases between the two germline ends. The CDR3 has 16 residues. CDR3 sequence reads: CASSLSPSARDEKLFF. CDR3 sequence (DNA): TGCGCCAGCAGCTTATCCCCCTCGGCTCGGGATGAAAAACTGTTTTTT. Full variable domain (rest looked up from reference TRBV5-1 and TRBJ1-4): KAGVTQTPRYLIKTRGQQVTLSCSPISGHRSVSWYQQTPGQGLQFLFEYFSETQRNKGNFPGRFSGRQFSNSRSEMNVSTLELGDSALYLCASSLSPSARDEKLFFGSGTQLSVL.

This sequence joins TRBV5-4 and TRBJ2-7; perhaps TRBD2 as D (5 bases). The germline V and J ends were trimmed by 4 bases and 0 bases, with 14 bases remaining between them. Germline V CDR1 and CDR2: SGHNT, YYREEE (reference sequence). The CDR3 length is 15 residues. The CDR3 protein is CASSGDSGSSYEQYF. The CDR3 region has the DNA TGTGCCAGCAGCGGCGATTCGGGAAGCTCCTACGAGCAGTACTTC.

The gene calls are TRBV20-1 and TRBJ2-1; a weak D match, TRBD2 (6 bases). This CDR3 has 13 amino acids. Germline CDR1 DFQATT, CDR2 SNEGSKA (reference sequence). The V and J ends lost 1 base and 8 bases respectively, with 12 bases between them. CDR3 in amino acids: CSARGGTLDEQFF. DNA of the CDR3: TGCAGTGCTAGAGGCGGGACTCTCGATGAGCAGTTCTTC.

The table lists this clonotype with a few counts. This chain connects TRBV6-6 to TRBJ2-7; unclear D gene. The germline gives CDR1 MNHNY, CDR2 SVGAGI (reference sequence). V was cut by 3 bases and J by 6 bases, with 12 bases left in between. This CDR3 is 13 amino acids long. CDR3 sequence reads: CASSYTGLSEQYF. CDR3 nucleotides: TGTGCCAGCAGTTATACTGGGCTCTCCGAGCAGTACTTC.

The V call is TRBV28, the J call TRBJ1-6; D not resolved. V dropped 4 bases and J dropped 3 bases, with 10 bases sitting between them. Germline CDR1 and CDR2: MDHEN and SYDVKM. CDR3 length: 15 amino acids. CDR3 bases: TGTGCCAGCAGTTCGGCCAGCTTCTATAATTCACCCCTCCACTTT. As protein: CASSSASFYNSPLHF.

There are a few counts of this clonotype. The CDR3 DNA is TGTGCCTGGAGTGTTGGAGGGGCGAGGGAAAAACTGTTTTTT. This gives the protein CAWSVGGAREKLFF. The chain has TRBV30 and TRBJ1-4, with D possibly being TRBD1 (5 bases). V was cut by 0 bases and J by 8 bases, with 13 bases left in between. Germline values: CDR1 GTSNPN, CDR2 SVGIG (reference sequence). The CDR3 contains 14 residues.

V usage is TRBV5-1 and J usage is TRBJ2-7, with TRBD2 identical over 12 bases. Germline V gene data show CDR1 as SGHRS and CDR2 as YFSETQ. This CDR3 is 16 amino acids long. The V gene end was trimmed by 0 bases and the J gene end by 6 bases; junction bases not matched to a gene: 7. CDR3 in DNA: TGCGCCAGCAGCTTGGGGACTAGCGGGGCCCAGGCCGAGCAGTACTTC. Encoded protein: CASSLGTSGAQAEQYF.

The chain has TRBV10-3 and TRBJ2-7, with D unclear. Trimming removed 6 bases at V and 7 bases at J, with 19 bases between. CDR1 is ENHRY and CDR2 is SYGVKD in the germline V gene. The CDR3 loop spans 14 amino acids. The CDR3 here is CAISGEPDLFEQYF. The CDR3 bases are TGTGCCATCAGCGGAGAACCCGACCTATTTGAGCAGTACTTC.

The sample holds a few counts of this clonotype. V usage is TRBV9 and J usage is TRBJ2-6, with D possibly called TRBD1 or TRBD2 (6 bases each). V dropped 3 bases and J dropped 0 bases, with 19 bases sitting between them. Per germline, CDR1 SGDLS and CDR2 YYNGEE. This CDR3 comprises 19 residues. The CDR3 is CASSGGGTRVYSGANVLTF. CDR3 DNA sequence: TGTGCCAGCAGCGGTGGGGGGACAAGGGTTTACTCTGGGGCCAACGTCCTGACTTTC.

This clonotype was seen only a few times. This chain links TRBV5-1 with TRBJ2-5; D may be TRBD2 (5 bases). The CDR3 extends over 14 amino acids. Trimming removed 3 bases at V and 4 bases at J, with 13 bases between. Germline lookup yields CDR1 SGHRS and CDR2 YFSETQ. CDR3 loop: CASSYLGGGETQYF. The DNA for the CDR3 is TGCGCCAGCAGCTACTTAGGTGGAGGAGAGACCCAGTACTTC.

This clonotype has just a few counts. This rearrangement joins TRBV12-3 or TRBV12-4 to TRBJ2-2; TRBD2 matches 10 bases. The CDR3 spans 14 residues. The J segment lost 1 base and the V segment lost 8 bases, leaving 1 base of the junction unmatched. CDR3 region: CASASGRNTGELFF. The CDR3 coding sequence is TGTGCCAGCGCTAGCGGGAGGAACACCGGGGAGCTGTTTTTT.

In its sample, this clonotype was seen a few times. The chain has TRBV5-1 and TRBJ2-3; perhaps TRBD1 as D (6 bases). Trimming cost V 6 bases and J 5 bases, with 19 bases left between them. This CDR3 region has 15 residues. Germline CDR1 is SGHRS and CDR2 is YFSETQ. CDR3 nucleotides: TGCGCCAGCACCTGGGGGCGACCCGGGCGAGATACGCAGTATTTT. It is translated as CASTWGRPGRDTQYF.

This clonotype was seen a few times. V is TRBV5-1 and J is TRBJ2-1; 10 nucleotides line up with TRBD2. The CDR3 has 15 amino acids. Germline V CDR1 and CDR2: SGHRS, YFSETQ. The J segment lost 8 bases and the V segment lost 4 bases, leaving 9 bases of the junction unmatched. CDR3 protein: CASSAASGSSDEQFF. In DNA form, the CDR3 reads TGCGCCAGCAGCGCGGCTAGCGGGAGTTCTGATGAGCAGTTCTTC.

This clonotype appeared a few times. The V and J genes are TRBV7-2 and TRBJ2-1; no clear D gene. Germline CDR1 and CDR2: SGHTA and FQGNSA. This CDR3 contains 12 residues. V was cut by 6 bases and J by 9 bases, with 12 bases left in between. The CDR3 coding sequence is TGTGCCAGCAGTCGCCCTCGCGGTGAGCAGTTCTTC. Protein product: CASSRPRGEQFF.